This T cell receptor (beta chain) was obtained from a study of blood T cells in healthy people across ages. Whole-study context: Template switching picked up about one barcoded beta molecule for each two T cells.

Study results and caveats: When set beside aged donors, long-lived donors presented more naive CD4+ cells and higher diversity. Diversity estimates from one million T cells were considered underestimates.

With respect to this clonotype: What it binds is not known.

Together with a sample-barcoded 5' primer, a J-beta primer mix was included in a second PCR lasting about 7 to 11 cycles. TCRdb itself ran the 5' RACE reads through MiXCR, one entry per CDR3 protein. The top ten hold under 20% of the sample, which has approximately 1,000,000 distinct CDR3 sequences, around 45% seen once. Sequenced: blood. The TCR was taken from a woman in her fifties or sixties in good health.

CDR3 nucleotides: TGTGCCAGCAGTTTATCCGTCGGCTATGGCTACACCTTC. This gives the protein CASSLSVGYGYTF. The chain couples TRBV27 to TRBJ1-2; D not certain. Germline V gene sequence: CDR1 MNHEY, CDR2 SMNVEV (reference sequence). V lost 0 bases and J lost 4, with 6 bases in between. The CDR3 runs to 13 residues.